This T cell receptor beta chain was recorded in a study of T cells in Graves' hyperthyroidism and ophthalmopathy (dated by TCRdb to between 2018 and 2020). Describing the broader study: Peripheral blood samples were taken at initial diagnosis, before any treatment was given. A discovery cohort of roughly 96 patients, 43 with Graves' ophthalmopathy and fewer than 65 with stable Graves' hyperthyroidism, was used to find distinguishing TCR V-J signatures. Whether ophthalmopathy could be predicted prospectively was tested in an independent validation cohort made up of 18 to 20 hyperthyroidism patients plus 17 patients who later progressed to ophthalmopathy. The 75 to 100 discovery patients were divided at random into training and test sets in a 7:3 ratio. Thyroid tissue and blood T-cell repertoires from six Graves' hyperthyroidism patients were also compared in the study. After sampling, hyperthyroidism patients received methimazole starting at 30 mg daily, and ophthalmopathy patients received high-dose intravenous methylprednisolone. The paper reports TCR Vbeta CDR3 sequencing of some 140 peripheral blood samples: 40 to 45 ophthalmopathy, fewer than 80 hyperthyroidism and around 17 progressor patients.

This clonotype was recorded many times. The antigen this receptor binds is unknown. There are no base qualities to consult, and no much larger clone falls within one base. The TCR beta CDR3 regions were amplified from the RNA transcripts. A first-round RT-PCR of the TCR CDR3 used the HTBI primer set with the Qiagen OneStep RT-PCR kit. Libraries were constructed in a second round of multiplex PCR, after which size selection and purification were performed. The libraries were sequenced on an Illumina HiSeq2000 using paired-end 100 bp reads. Regarding the original processing steps: SOAPnuke was used to process the raw data, throwing out any read that contained adapters or uncalled bases, had a mean Phred below 15, or lacked an exact constant-primer or identifier match. COPE v1.2.5 was used to merge the high-quality paired reads, and each unique nucleotide sequence was defined as a clonotype. MiTCR v1.1 was used to align the clonotypes against IMGT TRBV, TRBD and TRBJ reference segments. Analysis was restricted to V-J combinations with a frequency above 0.0001, which covered 99.2% of repertoires. The TCS score was defined as the ratio of F50 (clonal expansion) to E x V (chaos), calculated using BLOSUM62-based TCRdist between CDR3 peptides within each V-J. Welch's t-statistics and random forest reduced fewer than 550 V-J features to about 13, which were used in a naive Bayes classifier (R e1071). TCRdb cleaned the public reads at Q25 with fastp, built clones with MiXCR and kept in-frame beta chains. A single entry per CDR3 protein holds the most common genes and DNA from its merged rows. The V and J calls shown here were made by TCRdb, not taken from the authors' results. Here the sample has approximately 300,000 distinct CDR3 sequences; approximately 15% occur a single time. In total, the top ten clones hold around 61% of the sample.

The germline V gene provides CDR1 SGHRS and CDR2 YFSETQ. The CDR3 contains 15 residues, cysteine and phenylalanine counted. Just the 45-base CDR3 DNA is kept, in frame starting at base 1. V was cut back by 3 bases and J by 1 base, leaving a gap of 10 bases between them. The study at large found these results: Most expanded thyroid clonotypes (frequency above 0.001) were also found in blood, which suggests that blood repertoires may mirror thyroid immune responses. Sample size was not statistically predetermined, and blinding of investigators to group allocation was not performed. A model built on a 13 V-J signature distinguished ophthalmopathy from stable hyperthyroidism, reaching 85% to 90% sensitivity and around 81% specificity in cross-validation and 80%/75% in testing. In validation, progression to ophthalmopathy was predicted by the model with nearly 71% sensitivity and approximately 78% specificity, a median of about 6.8 months before onset.

Moderately to severely active disease, a Clinical Activity Score of at least 3, a NOSPECS grade of at least 4, and a duration under 3 months were present in ophthalmopathy patients. Exclusion was applied to patients with uncontrolled infections, other autoimmune diseases, pregnancy or lactation. Diagnoses were established on the basis of clinical symptoms, serum thyroxine and TRAb, thyroid ultrasound, and orbital computed tomography. PBMCs were separated from roughly 10 ml of fresh peripheral blood using Ficoll-Paque density gradient centrifugation. Trizol reagent was used to extract total RNA, and RNA quality was then checked on an Agilent 2100 Bioanalyzer.

The chain was built from TRBV5-1 and TRBJ2-2; the D element might be TRBD1 or TRBD2, as each aligns at 5 bases. This TCR came from a woman aged 60-75 years with Graves' ophthalmopathy. Sequenced material: blood. The DNA sequence follows: TGCGCCAGCAGCTCGGGACCGTTGAACACCGGGGAGCTGTTTTTT. Its coded protein is CASSSGPLNTGELFF. Full variable domain (CDR3 extended with the reference TRBV5-1 and TRBJ2-2 proteins): KAGVTQTPRYLIKTRGQQVTLSCSPISGHRSVSWYQQTPGQGLQFLFEYFSETQRNKGNFPGRFSGRQFSNSRSEMNVSTLELGDSALYLCASSSGPLNTGELFFGEGSRLTVL.